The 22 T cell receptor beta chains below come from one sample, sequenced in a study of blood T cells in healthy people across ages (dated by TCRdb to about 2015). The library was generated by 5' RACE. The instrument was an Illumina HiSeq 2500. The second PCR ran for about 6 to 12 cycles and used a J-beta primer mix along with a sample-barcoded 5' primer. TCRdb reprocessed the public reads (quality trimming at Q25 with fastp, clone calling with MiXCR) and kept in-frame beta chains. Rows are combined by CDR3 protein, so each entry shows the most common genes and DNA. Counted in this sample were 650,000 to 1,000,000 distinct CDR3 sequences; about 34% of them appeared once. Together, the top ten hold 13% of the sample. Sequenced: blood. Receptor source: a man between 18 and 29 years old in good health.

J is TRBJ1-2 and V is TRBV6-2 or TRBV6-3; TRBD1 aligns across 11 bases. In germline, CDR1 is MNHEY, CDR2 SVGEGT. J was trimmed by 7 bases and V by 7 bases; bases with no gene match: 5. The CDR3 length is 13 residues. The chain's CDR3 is CASTRTGGSGYTF. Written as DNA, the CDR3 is TGTGCCAGCACTCGGACAGGGGGCAGTGGCTACACCTTC.

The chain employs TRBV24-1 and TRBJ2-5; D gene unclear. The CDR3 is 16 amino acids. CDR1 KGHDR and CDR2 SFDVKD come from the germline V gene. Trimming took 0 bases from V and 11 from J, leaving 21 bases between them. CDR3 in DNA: TGTGCCACCAGTGATTTGCGATCTGGGTTTTACAATGAGCAGTACTTC. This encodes CATSDLRSGFYNEQYF.

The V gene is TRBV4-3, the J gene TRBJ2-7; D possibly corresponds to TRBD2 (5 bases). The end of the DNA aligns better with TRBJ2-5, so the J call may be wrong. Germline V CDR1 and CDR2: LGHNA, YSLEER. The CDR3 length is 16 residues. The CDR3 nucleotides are TGCGCCAGCAGCCGAGGTACGGGGTCTGAGAAGGAGACCCAGTACTTC. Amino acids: CASSRGTGSEKETQYF.

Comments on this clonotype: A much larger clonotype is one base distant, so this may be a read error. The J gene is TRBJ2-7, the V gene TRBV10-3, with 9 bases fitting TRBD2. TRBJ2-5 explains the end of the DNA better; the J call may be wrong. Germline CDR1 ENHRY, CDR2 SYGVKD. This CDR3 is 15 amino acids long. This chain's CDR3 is CAISGGTSRIETQYF. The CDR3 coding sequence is TGTGCCATCAGTGGAGGGACTAGCCGGATAGAGACCCAGTACTTC.

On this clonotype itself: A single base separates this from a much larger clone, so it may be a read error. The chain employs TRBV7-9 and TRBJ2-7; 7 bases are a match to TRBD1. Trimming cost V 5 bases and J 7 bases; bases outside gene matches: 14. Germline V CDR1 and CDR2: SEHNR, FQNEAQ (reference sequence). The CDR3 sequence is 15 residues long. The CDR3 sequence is CASSQTYRGNNEQYF. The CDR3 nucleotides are TGTGCCAGCAGCCAAACCTACAGGGGCAACAATGAGCAGTACTTC.

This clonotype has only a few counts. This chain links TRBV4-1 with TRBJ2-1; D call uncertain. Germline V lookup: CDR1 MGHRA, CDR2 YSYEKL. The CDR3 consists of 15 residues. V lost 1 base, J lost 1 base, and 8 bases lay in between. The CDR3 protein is CASSQGFTSYNEQFF. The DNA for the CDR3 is TGCGCCAGCAGCCAAGGGTTCACATCCTACAATGAGCAGTTCTTC.

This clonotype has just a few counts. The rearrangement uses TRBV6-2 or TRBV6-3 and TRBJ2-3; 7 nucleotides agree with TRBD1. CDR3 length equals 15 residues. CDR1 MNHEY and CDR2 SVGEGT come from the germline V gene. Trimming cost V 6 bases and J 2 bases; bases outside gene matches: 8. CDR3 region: CASRTLRGLTDTQYF. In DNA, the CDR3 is TGTGCCAGCAGAACCCTTAGGGGGCTCACAGATACGCAGTATTTT.

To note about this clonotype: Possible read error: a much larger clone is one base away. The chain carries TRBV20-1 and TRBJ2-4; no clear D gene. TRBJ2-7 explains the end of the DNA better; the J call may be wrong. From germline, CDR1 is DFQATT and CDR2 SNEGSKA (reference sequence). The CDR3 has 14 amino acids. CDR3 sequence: CSASLSVSAYEQYF. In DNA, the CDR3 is TGCAGTGCTAGCCTAAGTGTCTCAGCATACGAGCAGTACTTC.

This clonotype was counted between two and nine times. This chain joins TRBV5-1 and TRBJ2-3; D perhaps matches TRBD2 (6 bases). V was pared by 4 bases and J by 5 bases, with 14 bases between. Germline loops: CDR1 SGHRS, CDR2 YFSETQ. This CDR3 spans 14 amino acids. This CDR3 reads CASSLTGVIDTQYF. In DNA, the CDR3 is TGCGCCAGCAGCCTCACGGGGGTGATAGATACGCAGTATTTT.

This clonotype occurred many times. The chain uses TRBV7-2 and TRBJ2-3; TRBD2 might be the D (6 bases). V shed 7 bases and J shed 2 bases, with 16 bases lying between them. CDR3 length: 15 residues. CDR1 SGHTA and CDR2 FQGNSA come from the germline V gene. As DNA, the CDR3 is TGTGCCAGCACCCCGCGGGACGGAATCACAGATACGCAGTATTTT. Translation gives CASTPRDGITDTQYF.

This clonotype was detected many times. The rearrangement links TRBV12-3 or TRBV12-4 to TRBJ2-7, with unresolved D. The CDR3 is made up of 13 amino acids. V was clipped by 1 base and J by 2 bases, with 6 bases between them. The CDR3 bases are TGTGCCAGCAGTTTAGGGAAGACCTACGAGCAGTACTTC. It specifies CASSLGKTYEQYF.

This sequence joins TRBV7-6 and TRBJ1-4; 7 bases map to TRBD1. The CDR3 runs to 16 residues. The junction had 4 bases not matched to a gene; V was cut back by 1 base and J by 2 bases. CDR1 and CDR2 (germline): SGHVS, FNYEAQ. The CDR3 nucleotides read TGTGCCAGCAGCTTAGGACAGGGAGGGACTAATGAAAAACTGTTTTTT. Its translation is CASSLGQGGTNEKLFF. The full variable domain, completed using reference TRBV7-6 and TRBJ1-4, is GAGVSQSPRYKVTKRGQDVALRCDPISGHVSLYWYRQALGQGPEFLTYFNYEAQQDKSGLPNDRFSAERPEGSISTLTIQRTEQRDSAMYRCASSLGQGGTNEKLFFGSGTQLSVL.

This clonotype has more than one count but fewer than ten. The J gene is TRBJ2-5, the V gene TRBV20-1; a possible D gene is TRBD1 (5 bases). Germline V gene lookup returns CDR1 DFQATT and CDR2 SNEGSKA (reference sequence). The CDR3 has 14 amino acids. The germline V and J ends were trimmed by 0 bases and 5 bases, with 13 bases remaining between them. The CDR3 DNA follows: TGCAGTGCTAGAGACCGTTTGGACAAGGAGACCCAGTACTTC. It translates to CSARDRLDKETQYF.

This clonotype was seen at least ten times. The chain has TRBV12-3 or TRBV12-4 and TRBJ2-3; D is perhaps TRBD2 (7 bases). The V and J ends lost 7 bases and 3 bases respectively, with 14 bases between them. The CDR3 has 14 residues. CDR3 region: CASTGGLKTDTQYF. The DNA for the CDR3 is TGTGCCAGCACCGGGGGGCTGAAAACAGATACGCAGTATTTT.

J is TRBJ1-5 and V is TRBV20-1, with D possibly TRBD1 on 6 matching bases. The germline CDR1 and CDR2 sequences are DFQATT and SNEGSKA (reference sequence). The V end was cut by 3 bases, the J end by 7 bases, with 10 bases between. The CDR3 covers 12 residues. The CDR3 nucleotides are TGCAGTGCTAGGAGGGGGAGGCAGCCCCAGCATTTT. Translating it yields CSARRGRQPQHF.

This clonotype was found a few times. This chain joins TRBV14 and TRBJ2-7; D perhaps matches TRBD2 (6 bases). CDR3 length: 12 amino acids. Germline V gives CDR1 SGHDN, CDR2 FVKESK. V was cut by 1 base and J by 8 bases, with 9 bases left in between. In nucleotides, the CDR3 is TGTGCCAGCAGCCAAGTGGGAGGACAGCAGTACTTC. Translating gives CASSQVGGQQYF.

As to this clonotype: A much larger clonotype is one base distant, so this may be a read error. The CDR3 sequence: CASSLLGASADTQYF. The CDR3 DNA reads TGTGCCAGCAGTTTATTAGGGGCTTCCGCAGATACGCAGTATTTT. V usage is TRBV12-3 or TRBV12-4 and J usage is TRBJ2-3, with D perhaps matching TRBD1 (5 bases). The CDR3 sequence is 15 residues long. The V end was cut by 2 bases, the J end by 4 bases, with 13 bases between.

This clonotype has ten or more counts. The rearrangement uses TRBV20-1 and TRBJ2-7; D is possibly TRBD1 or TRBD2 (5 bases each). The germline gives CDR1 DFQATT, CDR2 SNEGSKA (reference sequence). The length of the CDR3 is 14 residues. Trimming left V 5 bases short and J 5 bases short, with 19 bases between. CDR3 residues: CSAEGSGAPNEQYF. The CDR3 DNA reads TGCAGTGCTGAGGGCTCCGGGGCCCCCAACGAGCAGTACTTC.

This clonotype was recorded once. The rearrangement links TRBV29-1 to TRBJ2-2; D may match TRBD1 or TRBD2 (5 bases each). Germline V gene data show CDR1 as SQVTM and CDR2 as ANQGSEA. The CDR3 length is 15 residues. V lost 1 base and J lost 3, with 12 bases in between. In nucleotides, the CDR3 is TGCAGCGTTGAAGGGGGGAGAATGGACACCGGGGAGCTGTTTTTT. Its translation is CSVEGGRMDTGELFF.

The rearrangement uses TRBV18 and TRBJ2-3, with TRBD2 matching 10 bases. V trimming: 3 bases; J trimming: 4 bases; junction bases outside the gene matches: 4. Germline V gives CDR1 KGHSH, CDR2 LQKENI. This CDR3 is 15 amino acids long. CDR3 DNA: TGTGCCAGCTCACCCGGACTAGCGGAGGCAGATACGCAGTATTTT. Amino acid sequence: CASSPGLAEADTQYF. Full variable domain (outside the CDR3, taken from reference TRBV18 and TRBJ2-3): NAGVMQNPRHLVRRRGQEARLRCSPMKGHSHVYWYRQLPEEGLKFMVYLQKENIIDESGMPKERFSAEFPKEGPSILRIQQVVRGDSAAYFCASSPGLAEADTQYFGPGTRLTVL.

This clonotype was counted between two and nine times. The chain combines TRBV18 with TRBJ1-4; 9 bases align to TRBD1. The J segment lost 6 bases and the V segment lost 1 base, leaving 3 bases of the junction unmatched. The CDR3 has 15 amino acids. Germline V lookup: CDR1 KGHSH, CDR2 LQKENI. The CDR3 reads CASSPQRQGDEKLFF. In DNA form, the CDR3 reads TGTGCCAGCTCACCACAGAGACAGGGGGATGAAAAACTGTTTTTT.

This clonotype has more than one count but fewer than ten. CDR3 protein: CAIAAGWGYTF. The CDR3 DNA reads TGTGCCATCGCGGCCGGATGGGGCTACACCTTC. V usage is TRBV10-3 and J usage is TRBJ1-2; D unresolved. There are 11 residues in the CDR3. Germline V gene lookup returns CDR1 ENHRY and CDR2 SYGVKD. The V end lost 8 bases, the J end lost 8 bases, and 12 bases lay between the germline ends.